The 5 T cell receptor beta chains presented below share a single source sample, sequenced in a study of T-cell memory formation after mild COVID-19. TCRdb re-called the 5' RACE reads through MiXCR, storing one row per CDR3 protein. The sample lists 250,000 to 400,000 distinct CDR3 sequences; approximately 15% were seen once. The material sequenced was PBMCs or a T cell subset sorted from them (not recorded which). Receptors originate from a man aged 18 to 30 who had mild COVID-19 (a few samples of this study predate the infection). Cell type and time point are not known.

The rearrangement links TRBV7-9 to TRBJ1-2; no clear D. Germline CDR1 reads SEHNR; CDR2 reads FQNEAQ (reference sequence). There are 11 residues in the CDR3. Trimming pared 4 bases from V and 3 bases from J, leaving 3 bases between. CDR3 loop: CASSSDYGYTF. DNA for the CDR3: TGTGCCAGCAGCTCCGACTATGGCTACACCTTC.

This chain links TRBV7-9 with TRBJ2-5; D uncertain. Germline V lookup: CDR1 SEHNR, CDR2 FQNEAQ (reference sequence). This CDR3 is built from 14 residues. Trimming pared 4 bases from V and 1 base from J, leaving 10 bases between. This CDR3 reads CASSSRRIQETQYF. The CDR3 region has the DNA TGTGCCAGCAGCTCCCGACGGATCCAAGAGACCCAGTACTTC. The variable domain in full, completed from reference TRBV7-9 and TRBJ2-5, reads DTGVSQNPRHKITKRGQNVTFRCDPISEHNRLYWYRQTLGQGPEFLTYFQNEAQLEKSRLLSDRFSAERPKGSFSTLEIQRTEQGDSAMYLCASSSRRIQETQYFGPGTRLLVL.

This clonotype was found a few times. This chain links TRBV6-5 with TRBJ2-7; D call uncertain. CDR3 length equals 15 residues. CDR1 is MNHEY, CDR2 SVGAGI, per germline. Trimming left V 6 bases short and J 6 bases short, with 21 bases between. In DNA, the CDR3 is TGTGCCAGCAGGAAAAACGGGCTTACTTGGGGCGAGCAGTACGTC. Translation gives CASRKNGLTWGEQYV.

The rearrangement uses TRBV19 and TRBJ2-7, with D unclear. CDR3 length: 13 amino acids. Germline CDR1 LNHDA, CDR2 SQIVND (reference sequence). Trimming removed 10 bases at V and 4 bases at J, with 17 bases between. This CDR3 reads CATKRPDGYEQYF. DNA of the CDR3: TGTGCCACCAAGAGACCCGACGGGTACGAGCAGTACTTC.

V is TRBV19 and J is TRBJ1-5; perhaps TRBD1 as D (6 bases). Germline V CDR1 and CDR2: LNHDA, SQIVND (reference sequence). V was pared by 5 bases and J by 0 bases, with 11 bases between. The CDR3 consists of 15 residues. In DNA, the CDR3 is TGTGCCAGTAGTCAACAGGGTTATAGCAATCAGCCCCAGCATTTT. Amino acids: CASSQQGYSNQPQHF.